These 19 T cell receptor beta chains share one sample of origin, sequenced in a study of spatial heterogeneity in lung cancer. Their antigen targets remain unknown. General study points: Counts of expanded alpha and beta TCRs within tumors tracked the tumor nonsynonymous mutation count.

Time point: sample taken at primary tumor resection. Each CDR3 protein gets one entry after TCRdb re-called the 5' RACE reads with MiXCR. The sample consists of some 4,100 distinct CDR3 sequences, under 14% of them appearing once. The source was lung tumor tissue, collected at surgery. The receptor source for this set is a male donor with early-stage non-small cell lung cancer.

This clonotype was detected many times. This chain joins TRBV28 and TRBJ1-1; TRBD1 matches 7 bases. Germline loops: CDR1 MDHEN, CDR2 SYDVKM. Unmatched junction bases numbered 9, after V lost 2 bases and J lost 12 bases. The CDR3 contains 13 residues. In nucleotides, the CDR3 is TGTGCCAGCAGTTTACAAAGGACAGGTTGGACTTTCTTT. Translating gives CASSLQRTGWTFF.

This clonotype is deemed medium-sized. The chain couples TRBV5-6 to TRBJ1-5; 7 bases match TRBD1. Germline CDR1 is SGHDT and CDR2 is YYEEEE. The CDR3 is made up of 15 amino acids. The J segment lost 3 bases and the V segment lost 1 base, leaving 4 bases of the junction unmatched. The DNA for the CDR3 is TGTGCCAGCAGCTTGACAGGGGCCGACAATCAGCCCCAGCATTTT. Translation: CASSLTGADNQPQHF.

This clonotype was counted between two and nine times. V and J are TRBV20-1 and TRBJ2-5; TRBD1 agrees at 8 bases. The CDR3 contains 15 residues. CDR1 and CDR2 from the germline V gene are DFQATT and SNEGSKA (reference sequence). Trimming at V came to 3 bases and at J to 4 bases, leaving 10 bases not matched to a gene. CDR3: CSARPRDRSGETQYF. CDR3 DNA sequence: TGCAGTGCTAGGCCCAGGGACAGGTCGGGAGAGACCCAGTACTTC.

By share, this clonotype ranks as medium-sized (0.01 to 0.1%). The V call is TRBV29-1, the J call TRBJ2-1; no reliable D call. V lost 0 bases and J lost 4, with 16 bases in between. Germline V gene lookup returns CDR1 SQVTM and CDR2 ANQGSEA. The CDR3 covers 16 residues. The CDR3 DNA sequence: TGCAGCGTTGAAGATGCATCCAGGACCCATTACAATGAGCAGTTCTTC. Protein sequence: CSVEDASRTHYNEQFF.

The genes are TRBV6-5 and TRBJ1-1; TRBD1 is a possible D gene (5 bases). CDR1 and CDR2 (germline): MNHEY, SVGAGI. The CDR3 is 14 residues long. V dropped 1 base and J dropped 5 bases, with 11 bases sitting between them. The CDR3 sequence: CASSYWGLGTEAFF. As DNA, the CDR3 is TGTGCCAGCAGTTACTGGGGACTTGGGACTGAAGCTTTCTTT.

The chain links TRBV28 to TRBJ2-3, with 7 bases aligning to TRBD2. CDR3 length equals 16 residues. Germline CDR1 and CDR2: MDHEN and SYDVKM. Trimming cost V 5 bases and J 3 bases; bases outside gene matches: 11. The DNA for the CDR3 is TGTGCCAGCAGTGACCGGGGCGGGGGATCGACAGATACGCAGTATTTT. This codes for CASSDRGGGSTDTQYF.

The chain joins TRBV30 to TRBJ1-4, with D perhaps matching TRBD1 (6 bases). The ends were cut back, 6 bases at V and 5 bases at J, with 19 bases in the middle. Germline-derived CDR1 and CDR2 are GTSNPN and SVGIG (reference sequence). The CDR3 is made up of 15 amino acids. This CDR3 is CACSHLGGTNEKLFF. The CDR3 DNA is TGTGCCTGCTCTCATCTGGGAGGGACAAATGAAAAACTGTTTTTT.

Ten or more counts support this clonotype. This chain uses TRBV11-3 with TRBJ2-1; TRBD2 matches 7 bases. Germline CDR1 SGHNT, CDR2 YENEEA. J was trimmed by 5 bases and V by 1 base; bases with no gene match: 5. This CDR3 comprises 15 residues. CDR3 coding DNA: TGTGCCAGCAGCTTAGGGGCTAGCGGAAACAATGAGCAGTTCTTC. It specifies CASSLGASGNNEQFF.

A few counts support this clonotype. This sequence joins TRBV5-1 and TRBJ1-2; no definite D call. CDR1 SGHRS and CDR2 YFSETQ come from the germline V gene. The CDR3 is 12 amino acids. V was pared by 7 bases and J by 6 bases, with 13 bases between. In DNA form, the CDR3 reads TGCGCCAGCGGTTGGGGAAGGCATGGCTACACCTTC. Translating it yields CASGWGRHGYTF.

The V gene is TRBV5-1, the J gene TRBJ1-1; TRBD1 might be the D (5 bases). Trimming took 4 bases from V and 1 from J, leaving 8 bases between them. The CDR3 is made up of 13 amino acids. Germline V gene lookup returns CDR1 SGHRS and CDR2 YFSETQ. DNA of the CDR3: TGCGCCAGCAGCCTTACAGGGAACACTGAAGCTTTCTTT. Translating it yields CASSLTGNTEAFF.

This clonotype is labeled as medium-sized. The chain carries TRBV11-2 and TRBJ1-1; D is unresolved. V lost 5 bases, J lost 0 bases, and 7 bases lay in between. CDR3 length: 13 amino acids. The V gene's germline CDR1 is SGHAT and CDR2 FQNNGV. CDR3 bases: TGTGCCAGCAGCGAACACTTGAACACTGAAGCTTTCTTT. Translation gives CASSEHLNTEAFF. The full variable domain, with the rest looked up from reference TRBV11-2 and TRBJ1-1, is EAGVAQSPRYKIIEKRQSVAFWCNPISGHATLYWYQQILGQGPKLLIQFQNNGVVDDSQLPKDRFSAERLKGVDSTLKIQPAKLEDSAVYLCASSEHLNTEAFFGQGTRLTVV.

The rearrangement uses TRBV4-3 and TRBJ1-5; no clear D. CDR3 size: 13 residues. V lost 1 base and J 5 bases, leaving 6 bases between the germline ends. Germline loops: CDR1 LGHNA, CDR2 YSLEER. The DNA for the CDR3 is TGCGCCAGCAGCCAAGGCTGGGATCAGCCCCAGCATTTT. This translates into CASSQGWDQPQHF.

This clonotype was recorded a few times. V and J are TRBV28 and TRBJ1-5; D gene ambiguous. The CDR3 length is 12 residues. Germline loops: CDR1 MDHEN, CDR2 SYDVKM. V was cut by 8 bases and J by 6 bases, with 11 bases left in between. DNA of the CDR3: TGTGCCAGCGCTATCCGGGGTCAGCCCCAGCATTTT. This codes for CASAIRGQPQHF.

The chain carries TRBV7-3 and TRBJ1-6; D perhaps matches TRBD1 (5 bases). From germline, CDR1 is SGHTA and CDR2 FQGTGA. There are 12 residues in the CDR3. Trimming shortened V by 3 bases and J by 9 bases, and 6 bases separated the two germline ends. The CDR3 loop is CASSFQGSPLHF. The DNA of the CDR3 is TGTGCCAGCAGCTTTCAGGGTTCACCCCTCCACTTT.

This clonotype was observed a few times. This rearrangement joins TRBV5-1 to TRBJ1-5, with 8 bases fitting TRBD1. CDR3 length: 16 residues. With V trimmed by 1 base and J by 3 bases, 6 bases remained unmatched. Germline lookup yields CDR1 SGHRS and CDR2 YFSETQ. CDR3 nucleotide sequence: TGCGCCAGCAGCTTGTACGGGACAGGACTCAATCAGCCCCAGCATTTT. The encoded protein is CASSLYGTGLNQPQHF.

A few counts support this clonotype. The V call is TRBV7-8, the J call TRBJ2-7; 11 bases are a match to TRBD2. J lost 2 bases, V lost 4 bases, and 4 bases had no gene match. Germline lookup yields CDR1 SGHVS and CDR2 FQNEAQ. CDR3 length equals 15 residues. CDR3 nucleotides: TGTGCCAGCAGCTACACTAGCGGGGGAGCCTACGAGCAGTACTTC. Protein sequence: CASSYTSGGAYEQYF. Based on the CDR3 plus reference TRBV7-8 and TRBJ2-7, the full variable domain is GAGVSQSPRYKVAKRGQDVALRCDPISGHVSLFWYQQALGQGPEFLTYFQNEAQLDKSGLPSDRFFAERPEGSVSTLKIQRTQQEDSAVYLCASSYTSGGAYEQYFGPGTRLTVT.

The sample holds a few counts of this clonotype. Here the CDR3 DNA reads TGTGCCAGCAGCCAGGGACTGAGCACAGATACGCAGTATTTT. Translation gives CASSQGLSTDTQYF. The chain uses TRBV11-2 and TRBJ2-3; maybe TRBD2 (6 bases). Germline V gives CDR1 SGHAT, CDR2 FQNNGV. Trimming shortened V by 5 bases and J by 0 bases, and 9 bases separated the two germline ends. This CDR3 region has 14 residues. Full variable domain (missing parts from reference TRBV11-2 and TRBJ2-3): EAGVAQSPRYKIIEKRQSVAFWCNPISGHATLYWYQQILGQGPKLLIQFQNNGVVDDSQLPKDRFSAERLKGVDSTLKIQPAKLEDSAVYLCASSQGLSTDTQYFGPGTRLTVL.

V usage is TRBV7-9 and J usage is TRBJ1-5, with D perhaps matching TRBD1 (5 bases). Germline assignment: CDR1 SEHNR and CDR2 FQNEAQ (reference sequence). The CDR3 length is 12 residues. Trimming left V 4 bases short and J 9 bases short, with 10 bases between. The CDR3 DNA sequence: TGTGCCAGCAGCTACACTCAGGGGCCCCAGCATTTT. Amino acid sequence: CASSYTQGPQHF.

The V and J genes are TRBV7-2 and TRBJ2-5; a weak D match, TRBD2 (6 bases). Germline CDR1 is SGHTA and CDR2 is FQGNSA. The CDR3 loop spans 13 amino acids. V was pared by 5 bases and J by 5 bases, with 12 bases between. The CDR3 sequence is CASSLTRGETQYF. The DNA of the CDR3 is TGTGCCAGCAGCCTCACGCGGGGTGAGACCCAGTACTTC. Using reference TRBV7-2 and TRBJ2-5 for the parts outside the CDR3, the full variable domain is GAGVSQSPSNKVTEKGKDVELRCDPISGHTALYWYRQSLGQGLEFLIYFQGNSAPDKSGLPSDRFSAERTGGSVSTLTIQRTQQEDSAVYLCASSLTRGETQYFGPGTRLLVL.